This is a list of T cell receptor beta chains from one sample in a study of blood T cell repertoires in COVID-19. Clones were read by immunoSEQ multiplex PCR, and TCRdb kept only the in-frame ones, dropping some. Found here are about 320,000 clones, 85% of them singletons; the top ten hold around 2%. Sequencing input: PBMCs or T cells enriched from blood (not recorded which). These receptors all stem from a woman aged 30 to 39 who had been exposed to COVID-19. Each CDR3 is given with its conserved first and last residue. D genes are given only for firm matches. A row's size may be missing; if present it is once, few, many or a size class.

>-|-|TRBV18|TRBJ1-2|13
CASSPQGQEGYTF
TGTGCCAGCTCACCCCAGGGGCAGGAGGGCTACACCTTC
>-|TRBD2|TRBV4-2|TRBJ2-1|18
CASSQETSGGASYNEQFF
TGTGCCAGCAGCCAAGAAACTAGCGGGGGGGCGTCCTACAATGAGCAGTTCTTC
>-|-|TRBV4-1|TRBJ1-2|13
CASTGPANYGYTF
TGCGCCAGCACTGGGCCTGCTAACTATGGCTACACCTTC
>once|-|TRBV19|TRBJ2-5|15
CASSIRGGPQETQYF
TGTGCCAGTAGTATAAGGGGGGGACCCCAAGAGACCCAGTACTTC
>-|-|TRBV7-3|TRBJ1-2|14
CASSLSSSNYGYTF
TGTGCCAGCAGCTTAAGCAGTTCTAACTATGGCTACACCTTC
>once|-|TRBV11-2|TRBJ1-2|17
CASSHITGRGLNYGYTF
TGTGCCAGCAGCCACATTACCGGGAGGGGCCTTAACTATGGCTACACCTTC
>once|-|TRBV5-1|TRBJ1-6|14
CASSLLGGNSPLHF
TGCGCCAGCAGTTTACTAGGAGGGAATTCACCCCTCCACTTT
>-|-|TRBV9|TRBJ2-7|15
CASSSGGGGTYEQYF
TGTGCCAGCAGCTCTGGGGGCGGGGGAACCTACGAGCAGTACTTC
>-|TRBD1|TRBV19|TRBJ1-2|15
CASSIDRGQGYGYTF
TGTGCCAGTAGTATAGATCGCGGACAGGGTTATGGCTACACCTTC
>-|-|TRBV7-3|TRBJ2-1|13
CASRLGPTSEQFF
TGTGCCAGCAGGTTAGGCCCAACAAGTGAGCAGTTCTTC
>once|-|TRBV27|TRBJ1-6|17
CASSLSSGGTYNSPLHF
TGTGCCAGCAGTTTATCGTCGGGGGGCACCTATAATTCACCCCTCCACTTT
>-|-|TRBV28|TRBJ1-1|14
CASQAGSPNTEAFF
TGTGCCAGCCAGGCAGGGTCTCCGAACACTGAAGCTTTCTTT
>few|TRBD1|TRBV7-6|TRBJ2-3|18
CASSLFGLTGGRADTQYF
TGTGCCAGCAGCTTATTTGGTCTGACAGGGGGGCGGGCAGATACGCAGTATTTT
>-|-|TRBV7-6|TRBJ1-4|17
CASNKSGVGTPNEKLFF
TGTGCCAGCAACAAAAGTGGGGTCGGGACACCAAATGAAAAACTGTTTTTT
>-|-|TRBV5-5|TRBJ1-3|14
CASSTLSSGNTIYF
TGTGCCAGCAGCACGCTGAGCTCTGGAAACACCATATATTTT
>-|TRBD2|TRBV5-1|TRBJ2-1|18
CASSLLAGGPKVNNEQFF
TGCGCCAGCAGCTTACTAGCGGGAGGGCCAAAGGTAAATAATGAGCAGTTCTTC
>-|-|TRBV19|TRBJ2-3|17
CASSRAAGVMGTDTQYF
TGTGCCAGTAGTAGAGCTGCAGGGGTTATGGGCACAGATACGCAGTATTTT
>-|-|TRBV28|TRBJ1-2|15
CASRLMGARESGYTF
TGTGCCAGCAGACTAATGGGGGCAAGAGAGAGTGGCTACACCTTC
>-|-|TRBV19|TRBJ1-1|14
CASSSISSYSEAFF
TGTGCCAGTAGTTCGATAAGTAGTTATTCTGAAGCTTTCTTT
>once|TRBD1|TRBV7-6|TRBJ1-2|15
CASSLAGGANYGYTF
TGTGCCAGCAGCTTAGCAGGGGGCGCTAACTATGGCTACACCTTC
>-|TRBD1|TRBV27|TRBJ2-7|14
CASSFGQGPYEQYF
TGTGCCAGCAGCTTCGGACAGGGACCCTACGAGCAGTACTTC
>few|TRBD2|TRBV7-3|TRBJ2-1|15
CASSLETSGYNEQFF
TGTGCCAGCAGCTTGGAGACTAGCGGCTACAATGAGCAGTTCTTC
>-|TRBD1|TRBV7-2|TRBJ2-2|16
CASRLDRALNTGELFF
TGTGCCAGCAGACTAGACAGGGCTCTGAACACCGGGGAGCTGTTTTTT
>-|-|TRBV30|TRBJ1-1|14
CAWSSGVSNTEAFF
TGTGCCTGGAGTTCAGGGGTCTCGAACACTGAAGCTTTCTTT
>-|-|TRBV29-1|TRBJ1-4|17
CSVLNIDRSSTNEKLFF
TGCAGCGTTCTGAATATCGACAGGTCCTCAACTAATGAAAAACTGTTTTTT
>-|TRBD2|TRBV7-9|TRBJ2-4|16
CASSLDLAGGYGIQYF
TGTGCCAGCAGCTTGGACCTAGCGGGGGGCTACGGCATTCAGTACTTC
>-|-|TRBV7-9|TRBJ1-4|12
CASSLRDEKLFF
TGTGCCAGCAGCTTGCGGGATGAAAAACTGTTTTTT
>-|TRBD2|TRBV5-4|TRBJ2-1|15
CASSLGLAGYNEQFF
TGTGCCAGCAGCTTGGGGCTAGCGGGGTACAATGAGCAGTTCTTC
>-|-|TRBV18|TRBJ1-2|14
CASSPAIGEGGYTF
TGTGCCAGCTCACCGGCGATAGGAGAAGGAGGCTACACCTTC
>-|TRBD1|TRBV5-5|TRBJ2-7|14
CASSYTGQPTEQYF
TGTGCCAGCAGTTACACGGGACAGCCGACGGAGCAGTACTTC
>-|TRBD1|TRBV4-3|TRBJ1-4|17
CASSQDPKGQHNEKLFF
TGCGCCAGCAGCCAAGATCCGAAGGGACAGCATAATGAAAAACTGTTTTTT
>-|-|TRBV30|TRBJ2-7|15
CAWAPRESRTYEQYF
TGTGCCTGGGCCCCCCGGGAGTCCCGAACCTACGAGCAGTACTTC
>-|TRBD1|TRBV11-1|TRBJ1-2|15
CASSLTGTGLYGYTF
TGTGCCAGCAGCTTAACCGGGACAGGGCTGTATGGCTACACCTTC
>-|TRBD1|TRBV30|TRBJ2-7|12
CAWSRQGYEQYF
TGTGCCTGGAGTCGACAGGGCTACGAGCAGTACTTC
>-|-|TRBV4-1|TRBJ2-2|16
CASSQQPGQNTGELFF
TGCGCCAGCAGCCAACAACCGGGACAGAACACCGGGGAGCTGTTTTTT
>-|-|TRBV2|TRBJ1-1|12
CASRLGHTEAFF
TGTGCCAGCAGACTAGGACACACTGAAGCTTTCTTT
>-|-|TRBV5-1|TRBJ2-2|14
CASRGQGRPGELFF
TGCGCCAGCAGGGGGCAGGGGCGACCCGGGGAGCTGTTTTTT
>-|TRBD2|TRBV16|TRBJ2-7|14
CASSPAGVGYEQYF
TGTGCCAGCAGCCCAGCGGGAGTTGGCTACGAGCAGTACTTC
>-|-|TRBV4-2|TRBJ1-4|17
CASSQEPSSLANEKLFF
TGTGCCAGCAGCCAAGAGCCAAGCTCCCTGGCTAATGAAAAACTGTTTTTT
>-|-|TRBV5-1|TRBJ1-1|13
CASSWTHGTEAFF
TGCGCCAGCAGCTGGACACACGGCACTGAAGCTTTCTTT
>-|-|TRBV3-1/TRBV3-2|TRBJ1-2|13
CASSQERGSGYTF
TGTGCCAGCAGCCAAGAACGGGGAAGCGGCTACACCTTC
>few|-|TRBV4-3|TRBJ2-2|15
CASSQDRGGAGELFF
TGCGCCAGCAGCCAAGATCGAGGCGGGGCCGGGGAGCTGTTTTTT
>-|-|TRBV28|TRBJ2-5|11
CASSLEETQYF
TGTGCCAGCAGTCTTGAAGAGACCCAGTACTTC
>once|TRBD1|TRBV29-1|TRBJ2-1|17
CSAEDRGRLLTYNEQFF
TGCAGCGCTGAGGACAGGGGCCGCCTATTGACCTACAATGAGCAGTTCTTC
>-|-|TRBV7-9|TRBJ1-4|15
CASSLEAGLNEKLFF
TGTGCCAGCAGCTTAGAGGCAGGATTAAATGAAAAACTGTTTTTT
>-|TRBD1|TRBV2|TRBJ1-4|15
CASSDIGTGNEKLFF
TGTGCCAGCAGTGATATAGGGACAGGGAATGAAAAACTGTTTTTT
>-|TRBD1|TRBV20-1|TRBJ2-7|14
CSASTPGQGHEQYF
TGCAGTGCTAGTACTCCGGGACAGGGGCACGAGCAGTACTTC
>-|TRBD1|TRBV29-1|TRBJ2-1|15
CSVASGTGSYNEQFF
TGCAGCGTTGCATCCGGGACAGGGAGCTACAATGAGCAGTTCTTC
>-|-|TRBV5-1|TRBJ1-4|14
CASSLSATNEKLFF
TGCGCCAGCAGCTTGAGCGCAACTAATGAAAAACTGTTTTTT
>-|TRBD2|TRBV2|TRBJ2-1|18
CASSDRASGLSVDNEQFF
TGTGCCAGCAGTGATCGGGCTAGCGGGCTCTCGGTAGATAATGAGCAGTTCTTC
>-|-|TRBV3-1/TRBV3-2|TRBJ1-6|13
CASSPQGNSPLHF
TGTGCCAGCAGCCCCCAGGGGAATTCACCCCTCCACTTT
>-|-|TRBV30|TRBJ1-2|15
CAWSGGAPGSYGYTF
TGTGCCTGGAGTGGGGGCGCCCCAGGTAGCTATGGCTACACCTTC
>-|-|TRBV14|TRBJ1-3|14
CASSLLAAGNTIYF
TGTGCCAGCAGCCTGTTGGCAGCTGGAAACACCATATATTTT
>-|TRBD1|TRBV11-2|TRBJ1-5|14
CASSFGGGGQPQHF
TGTGCCAGCAGCTTCGGAGGGGGCGGTCAGCCCCAGCATTTT
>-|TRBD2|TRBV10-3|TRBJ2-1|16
CAISGGLAGSYNEQFF
TGTGCCATCAGTGGAGGACTAGCGGGATCCTACAATGAGCAGTTCTTC
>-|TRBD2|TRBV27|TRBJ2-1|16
CASSFRLAGGRDEQFF
TGTGCCAGCAGTTTCCGACTAGCGGGAGGTCGGGATGAGCAGTTCTTC
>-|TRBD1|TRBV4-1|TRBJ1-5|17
CASSERGSGRGSQPQHF
TGCGCCAGCAGCGAAAGAGGGTCGGGCAGGGGGTCTCAGCCCCAGCATTTT
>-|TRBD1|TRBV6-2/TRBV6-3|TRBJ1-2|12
CASSDRGFSYTF
TGTGCCAGCAGTGACAGGGGTTTCAGCTACACCTTC
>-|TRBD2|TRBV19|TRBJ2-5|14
CASSSGGIQETQYF
TGTGCCAGTTCTAGCGGGGGGATCCAAGAGACCCAGTACTTC